A single sample gave rise to the 15 T cell receptor beta chains below, sequenced in a study of T cells after yellow fever vaccination. MiXCR, run by TCRdb on the 5' RACE reads, gives a single entry per CDR3 protein. The sample includes under 300,000 distinct CDR3 sequences, over 10% of them seen just once. The sequencing used CD4+ T cells sorted from PBMCs, collected 45 days after the yellow fever booster vaccination. Every receptor here comes from a young man who received the YFV17D yellow fever vaccine.

As for this clonotype: The junction departs from the called germline gene at one end, perhaps through a read error. The chain joins TRBV20-1 to TRBJ2-5; unclear D gene. CDR1 is DFQATT, CDR2 SNEGSKA, per germline (reference sequence). The CDR3 extends over 17 amino acids. CDR3 sequence reads: CCARDLKVDRGQETQYF. Written as DNA, the CDR3 is TGCTGTGCTAGAGATCTAAAGGTGGACCGAGGTCAAGAGACCCAGTACTTC.

This clonotype was counted a few times. The chain is built from TRBV20-1 and TRBJ2-7, with D tentatively TRBD1 or TRBD2 (5 bases each). Per germline, CDR1 DFQATT and CDR2 SNEGSKA (reference sequence). V lost 3 bases and J lost 6, with 15 bases in between. This CDR3 spans 13 amino acids. DNA for the CDR3: TGCAGTGCTAGCATCAGGGACCCTCGCGAGCAGTACTTC. This encodes CSASIRDPREQYF.

The sample holds a few counts of this clonotype. CDR3 coding DNA: TGCAGCGTTGAGCTATCCCGCGGTCTACTGTACTTC. Its translation: CSVELSRGLLYF. The rearrangement joins TRBV29-1 to TRBJ2-7; D is unclear. Between the trimmed V and J ends, which lost 3 bases and 12 bases, there was a span of 18 bases. The CDR3 extends over 12 amino acids. Germline V gene sequence: CDR1 SQVTM, CDR2 ANQGSEA.

This chain uses TRBV15 with TRBJ2-1; 11 bases match TRBD2. There are 16 residues in the CDR3. The germline V gene has CDR1 LNHNV and CDR2 YYDKDF (reference sequence). V lost 5 bases, J lost 7 bases, and 10 bases stayed unmatched. The CDR3 sequence: CATSGQGLAERNEQFF. The CDR3 DNA reads TGTGCCACCAGCGGGCAGGGACTAGCGGAGCGAAATGAGCAGTTCTTC.

In its sample, this clonotype was seen a few times. The V and J genes are TRBV7-9 and TRBJ1-1; 8 nucleotides line up with TRBD1. The V gene's germline CDR1 is SEHNR and CDR2 FQNEAQ (reference sequence). Trimming took 5 bases from V and 4 from J; bases not matched to a gene: 9. The CDR3 runs to 15 residues. CDR3 coding DNA: TGTGCCAGCAGCCCAGGGGGCGCGTGGGGCACTGAAGCTTTCTTT. Residues: CASSPGGAWGTEAFF.

This clonotype was observed many times. The J gene is TRBJ2-5, the V gene TRBV5-1, with D perhaps matching TRBD2 (6 bases). Trimming removed 0 bases at V and 1 base at J, with 10 bases between. CDR1 is SGHRS, CDR2 YFSETQ, per germline. CDR3 length: 15 residues. The CDR3 DNA follows: TGCGCCAGCAGCTTGGGAGCGGGTCCCCAAGAGACCCAGTACTTC. It yields the protein CASSLGAGPQETQYF.

The table lists this clonotype with many counts. The V call is TRBV29-1, the J call TRBJ2-3; D is unclear. V was trimmed by 7 bases and J by 2 bases, leaving 13 bases between them. The germline gives CDR1 SQVTM, CDR2 ANQGSEA. The CDR3 loop spans 13 amino acids. CDR3 sequence: CSAQSRPTDTQYF. The CDR3 nucleotides are TGCAGCGCCCAATCCAGGCCCACAGATACGCAGTATTTT.

This clonotype came up a few times. V gene TRBV10-2 combines with J gene TRBJ2-6; a possible D gene is TRBD1 (8 bases). V lost 4 bases to trimming and J lost 1 base, with 14 bases between them. The CDR3 runs 17 residues. The V gene's germline CDR1 is WSHSY and CDR2 SAAADI. The CDR3 DNA reads TGCGCCAGCAGTGGCGGGAGACAGGGGTCTGGGGCCAACGTCCTGACTTTC. Protein product: CASSGGRQGSGANVLTF.

The rearrangement joins TRBV7-8 to TRBJ2-2; 8 bases align to TRBD2. Germline CDR1 and CDR2: SGHVS and FQNEAQ. The V and J ends lost 2 bases and 6 bases, in that order; junction bases with no gene match: 8. The CDR3 is made up of 16 amino acids. This CDR3 reads CASSLRLARSPGELFF. The CDR3 nucleotides are TGTGCCAGCAGCTTAAGACTAGCGAGGTCCCCCGGGGAGCTGTTTTTT.

This clonotype was counted between two and nine times. This chain uses TRBV10-3 with TRBJ1-5, with 7 bases fitting TRBD1. The CDR3 is made up of 14 amino acids. Trimming at V came to 4 bases and at J to 2 bases, leaving 2 bases not matched to a gene. CDR1 is ENHRY, CDR2 SYGVKD, per germline. CDR3 sequence: CAISGGGGNQPQHF. CDR3 nucleotide sequence: TGTGCCATCAGTGGAGGGGGCGGCAATCAGCCCCAGCATTTT.

This clonotype was seen a handful of times. V and J are TRBV12-3 or TRBV12-4 and TRBJ2-5, with TRBD2 matching over 7 bases. CDR3 length equals 15 residues. V dropped 6 bases and J dropped 0; count of bases not matched to a gene: 7. The CDR3 region has the DNA TGTGCCAGCAGGACGAGCGGGACTAACCAAGAGACCCAGTACTTC. Translation gives CASRTSGTNQETQYF.

The chain has TRBV20-1 and TRBJ1-6; D unclear. Germline-derived CDR1 and CDR2 are DFQATT and SNEGSKA (reference sequence). This CDR3 comprises 14 residues. Trimming shortened V by 6 bases and J by 3 bases, and 12 bases separated the two germline ends. The CDR3 loop is CSARGRSYNSPLHF. The CDR3 nucleotides read TGCAGTGCCCGAGGGCGTAGCTATAATTCACCCCTCCACTTT.

The chain is built from TRBV27 and TRBJ2-7; TRBD2 aligns across 11 bases. The CDR3 extends over 15 amino acids. CDR1 is MNHEY and CDR2 is SMNVEV in the germline V gene (reference sequence). J was trimmed by 4 bases and V by 2 bases; bases with no gene match: 4. CDR3 loop: CASSLTSGGSYEQYF. CDR3 coding DNA: TGTGCCAGCAGTTTAACTAGCGGGGGATCTTACGAGCAGTACTTC.

At least ten counts were recorded for this clonotype. The rearrangement uses TRBV20-1 and TRBJ2-7, with TRBD2 identical over 9 bases. After removal of 7 bases from V and 1 base from J, the junction contained 5 bases not matched to a gene. CDR3 length equals 13 residues. Looked up from germline, CDR1 is DFQATT and CDR2 is SNEGSKA (reference sequence). The CDR3 reads CSVVSGGSYEQYF. The CDR3 DNA reads as TGCAGTGTAGTTAGCGGGGGATCCTACGAGCAGTACTTC.

This clonotype showed up just once. The V call is TRBV7-6, the J call TRBJ2-7; D is ambiguous. Germline loops: CDR1 SGHVS, CDR2 FNYEAQ. V was shortened by 1 base and J by 4 bases, with 5 bases between the two germline ends. This CDR3 contains 12 residues. The CDR3 DNA reads TGTGCCAGCAGCTTAGGTTGTTACGAGCAGTACTTC. As protein: CASSLGCYEQYF.